The following is a T cell receptor (beta chain) sequence with its context. Its target is not known. RNA transcripts provided the template for amplifying TCR beta CDR3 regions. HTBI primers were employed in first-round RT-PCR, then a second-round multiplex PCR followed. TCRdb reanalysed the multiplex PCR reads using MiXCR and keeps one entry per CDR3 protein. Here the sample spans almost 750,000 distinct CDR3 sequences, around 40% being singletons. V was trimmed by 7 bases and J by 3 bases, leaving 10 bases between them. Germline-derived CDR1 and CDR2 are MDHEN and SYDVKM. The CDR3 has 14 residues. The sample originates from a study of Graves' ophthalmopathy and Graves' hyperthyroidism. Study-wide points: The model's prediction of ophthalmopathy progression had about 70% sensitivity and 72% to 80% specificity.

The rearrangement joins TRBV28 to TRBJ1-6; D is unclear. This receptor was obtained from an adult man with Graves' ophthalmopathy. Sequenced sample: peripheral blood. The CDR3 here is CASKPQSYNSPLHF. The CDR3 coding sequence is TGTGCCAGCAAACCACAGAGCTATAATTCACCCCTCCACTTT.